The source of this TCR beta chain is a study of radiation and T cells in renal cell carcinoma (dated by TCRdb to 2018 to 2020). Context from the whole study: The samples were obtained from a clinical trial, where primary renal cell carcinomas were treated with 15 Gy stereotactic body radiation therapy and then removed by nephrectomy 4 weeks afterward. A total of around 50 samples underwent TCR beta sequencing, made up of some 26 tumors and about 27 peripheral blood samples. Across all 50 or so samples, roughly 3,700,000 unique CDR3 nucleotide sequences encoding roughly 2.7 million unique CDR3 amino acid sequences were identified.

V trim: 6 bases; J trim: 1 base; unmatched bases: 4. Including cysteine and phenylalanine, the CDR3 has 14 amino acids. Left in the record is the CDR3 DNA by itself, 42 bases read in frame from the first base. In the germline V gene, CDR1 corresponds to KGHSH and CDR2 to LQKENI. Study-wide conclusions, independent of this receptor: Because the trial had a single-armed design, the trial could not examine how radiation dose or scheduling affected the TCR repertoire. Top tumor clonotypes rose in blood from baseline to 2 weeks post-radiation, then contracted by 4 weeks, suggesting transient expansion of tumor-resident clones. Dynamics of the blood repertoire were not tracked past 4 weeks after treatment. Because pretreatment tumor biopsies were not available, the study could not determine whether clonotypes were already present within the tumor at baseline.

What this sample's time point label stands for: baseline pretreatment blood. The treatment or condition label corresponds to: 15 Gy SBRT to primary tumor, nephrectomy 4 weeks later. To track tumor-enriched clonotypes, serial peripheral blood was sampled from radiation-treated patients at baseline and at 2 weeks and 4 weeks after SBRT. All patients had renal cell carcinoma with clear cell pathology. Genomic DNA for TCR sequencing was prepared using the QIAamp DNA Blood Mini Kit (Qiagen). Only samples passing all quality control checks were included in the analyses. TCR beta libraries were generated from genomic DNA with the immunoSEQ kit, following the manufacturer's recommendations. For library preparation, a first multiplex PCR was performed with proprietary primers, followed by a second PCR in which unique barcodes were added, and bead cleanups were performed after each round. Each sample batch included a kit-provided positive control reaction and a negative control reaction. The final libraries underwent checking on an Agilent 4200 TapeStation D1000 ScreenTape, volumetric pooling, and quantification by qPCR. Sequencing was performed on an Illumina NextSeq500 with a MidOutput 150-cycle cartridge, and 156 Read1 and 15 Index1 cycles were run with kit custom primers. The pooled library was loaded at around 1 pM with roughly 19% PhiX control spiked in. The study's own analysis went as follows. Vendor-processed data were analyzed in R, and a clonotype was defined as all T cells sharing the same CDR3 nucleotide sequence. For clone abundance analyses, frequencies were normalized to the 10,000 most abundant clones per sample. Public T cell clones, which averaged fewer than five per sample, were excluded before analysis. Tumor-enriched and baseline blood-enriched clonotypes were defined by at least a 32-fold difference in abundance between compartments. A beta-binomial differential abundance model was applied to find clonotypes that expanded or contracted between blood time points. Tumor-blood repertoire similarity was measured with the Baroni-Urbani and Buser coefficient, and group comparisons used two-tailed Wilcoxon tests in R. TCRdb took this table from immuneACCESS and kept in-frame rearrangements with V and J called. Such tables lack part of the clones; where checked against another copy, unresolved V genes explain under half of the gap, and the rest is unexplained. The V and J calls and clone size were taken over from that table, and D and trimming were inferred from the DNA. The sample table records about 140,000 clones; 75% to 90% of these occur just once. The ten largest clones represent 20% to 25% of the sample.

With respect to this clone: It lacks a known antigen. No qualities accompany the bases; no much larger clone lies one base away.

The sequence derives from a woman between 45 and 65 years old with renal cell carcinoma. The chain is assembled from TRBV18 and TRBJ2-3; 7 of the junction bases match TRBD1. Sequenced material: blood, taken from a patient whose treatment included radiotherapy and nephrectomy. The CDR3 protein sequence reads: CASSGTEGTDTQYF. The DNA reads as follows: TGTGCCAGCTCCGGGACAGAAGGCACAGATACGCAGTATTTT.